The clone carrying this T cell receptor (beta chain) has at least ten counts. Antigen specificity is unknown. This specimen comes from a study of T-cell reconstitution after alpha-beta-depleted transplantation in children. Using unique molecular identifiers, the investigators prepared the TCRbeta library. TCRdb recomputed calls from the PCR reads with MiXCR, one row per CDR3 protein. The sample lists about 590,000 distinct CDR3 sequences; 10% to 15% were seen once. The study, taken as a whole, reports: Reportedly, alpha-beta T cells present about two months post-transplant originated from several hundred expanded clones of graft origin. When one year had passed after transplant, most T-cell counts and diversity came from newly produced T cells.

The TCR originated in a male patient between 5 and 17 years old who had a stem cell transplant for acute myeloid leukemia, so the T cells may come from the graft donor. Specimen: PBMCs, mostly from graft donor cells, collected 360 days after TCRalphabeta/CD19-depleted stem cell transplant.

The CDR3 DNA reads TGTGCCAGCAGCTTGGACAGGGGGTACACAGATACGCAGTATTTT. This encodes CASSLDRGYTDTQYF. This rearrangement joins TRBV7-9 to TRBJ2-3, with TRBD1 identical over 10 bases. There are 15 residues in the CDR3. V lost 3 bases to trimming and J lost 2 bases; unmatched junction nucleotides: 2. Germline V lookup: CDR1 SEHNR, CDR2 FQNEAQ (reference sequence).